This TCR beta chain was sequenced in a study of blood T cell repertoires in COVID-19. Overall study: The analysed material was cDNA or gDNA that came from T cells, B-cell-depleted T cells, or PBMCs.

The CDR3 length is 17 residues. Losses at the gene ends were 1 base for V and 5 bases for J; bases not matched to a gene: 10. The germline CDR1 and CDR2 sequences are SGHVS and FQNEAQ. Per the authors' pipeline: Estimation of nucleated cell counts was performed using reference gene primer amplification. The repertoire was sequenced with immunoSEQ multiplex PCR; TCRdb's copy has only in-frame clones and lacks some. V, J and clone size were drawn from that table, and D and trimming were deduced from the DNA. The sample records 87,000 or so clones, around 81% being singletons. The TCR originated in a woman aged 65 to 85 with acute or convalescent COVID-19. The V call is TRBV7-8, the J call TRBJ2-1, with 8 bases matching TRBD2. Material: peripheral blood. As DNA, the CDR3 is TGTGCCAGCAGCTTAGACGCTGGCGGGGGGTACAACAATGAGCAGTTCTTC. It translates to CASSLDAGGGYNNEQFF.